These 7 T cell receptor beta chains came from one sample sequenced in a study of cytotoxic CD8 clonotypes in ibrutinib-treated CLL. Only in-frame clones appear in the TCRdb table, and some are missing; sequencing was by immunoSEQ multiplex PCR. The sample contains about 150,000 clones, 76% of which appear only once. The sequencing here drew on PBMCs, taken after 24 months of ibrutinib treatment. The receptor set was obtained from a human donor with chronic lymphocytic leukemia.

Only a few counts were recorded for this clone. The CDR3 is CASGTGQSSYEQYF. CDR3 sequence (DNA): TGTGCCAGCGGAACAGGGCAGAGCTCCTACGAGCAGTACTTC. The chain joins TRBV2 to TRBJ2-7; tentatively, D is TRBD1 (6 bases). Germline-derived CDR1 and CDR2 are SNHLY and FYNNEI. Trimming took 8 bases from V and 0 from J, leaving 14 bases between them. This CDR3 comprises 14 residues.

J is TRBJ2-1 and V is TRBV4-3, with a weak D call TRBD2 (6 bases). In germline, CDR1 is LGHNA, CDR2 YSLEER. The CDR3 length is 18 residues. With 1 base removed from V and 1 base from J, the gap between germline ends came to 17 bases. The CDR3 sequence is CASSQGAAGTQSYNEQFF. The CDR3 DNA reads TGCGCCAGCAGCCAAGGGGCCGCCGGGACTCAATCCTACAATGAGCAGTTCTTC.

This clone occurred once. The chain employs TRBV7-9 and TRBJ2-7; TRBD1 matches 9 bases. The trim removed 1 base at V and 2 bases at J, leaving 3 bases unmatched. Germline values: CDR1 SEHNR, CDR2 FQNEAQ (reference sequence). The CDR3 is 15 residues long. CDR3: CASSLVGQGPYEQYF. In nucleotides, the CDR3 is TGTGCCAGCAGCTTAGTCGGACAGGGGCCCTACGAGCAGTACTTC.

This clone came up many times. The chain carries TRBV12-5 and TRBJ1-1; tentative D call: TRBD1 (6 bases). Germline V gene sequence: CDR1 LGHNT, CDR2 FRNRAP. The CDR3 has 12 residues. Trimming shortened V by 7 bases and J by 6 bases, and 12 bases separated the two germline ends. The CDR3 DNA sequence: TGTGCTAGTGCCGACGGGGGCTCTGAAGCTTTCTTT. It encodes CASADGGSEAFF.

The chain carries TRBV27 and TRBJ1-1; D not resolved. Trimming took 0 bases from V and 0 from J, leaving 8 bases between them. Per germline, CDR1 MNHEY and CDR2 SMNVEV (reference sequence). The CDR3 has 15 residues. The CDR3 region is CASSLSLQMNTEAFF. The CDR3 bases are TGTGCCAGCAGTTTATCGTTGCAGATGAACACTGAAGCTTTCTTT.

This clone was seen a few times. The rearrangement links TRBV27 to TRBJ2-7; 10 bases align to TRBD1. Germline V CDR1 and CDR2: MNHEY, SMNVEV (reference sequence). The CDR3 consists of 14 residues. With V trimmed by 5 bases and J by 2 bases, 3 bases remained unmatched. The CDR3 loop reads CASSGTGVPYEQYF. In nucleotides, the CDR3 is TGTGCCAGCAGTGGGACAGGGGTTCCCTACGAGCAGTACTTC.

This chain connects TRBV6-6 to TRBJ2-1; D is ambiguous. The CDR3 runs to 11 residues. CDR1 is MNHNY and CDR2 is SVGAGI in the germline V gene (reference sequence). Trimming cost V 6 bases and J 2 bases, with 2 bases left between them. The CDR3 loop reads CASSPYNEQFF. The CDR3 nucleotides are TGTGCCAGCAGCCCCTACAATGAGCAGTTCTTC.